This TCR beta chain is drawn from a study of CD8+CD57+ T cells in acquired aplastic anemia. Germline V gene data show CDR1 as SNHLY and CDR2 as FYNNEI. The V and J ends lost 3 bases and 7 bases, in that order; junction bases with no gene match: 5. The CDR3 spans 14 residues. In the case of this clonotype: Antigen specificity is unknown.

Profiling that covered TCR beta VDJ and CDR3 relied on genomic DNA as its template. TCRdb itself ran the reads through MiXCR, one entry per CDR3 protein. The sample shows approximately 190,000 distinct CDR3 sequences, roughly half of them seen only once. The study's findings and limits: Shared by patients and controls, roughly 28 CD8+ CDR3s were abundant in patients.

In patients chosen for sequencing, flow cytometry had shown CD8+CD57+ cell expansion. This clonotype was sampled from a human donor with aplastic anemia. This rearrangement joins TRBV2 to TRBJ1-5; 8 bases fit TRBD1. The specimen sequenced was sorted CD4+, CD8+, or CD8+CD57+ T cells (not recorded which) from PBMCs. The DNA for the CDR3 is TGTGCCAGCAGTGAGACAGGGGTGGGCCAGCCCCAGCATTTT. It is translated as CASSETGVGQPQHF.